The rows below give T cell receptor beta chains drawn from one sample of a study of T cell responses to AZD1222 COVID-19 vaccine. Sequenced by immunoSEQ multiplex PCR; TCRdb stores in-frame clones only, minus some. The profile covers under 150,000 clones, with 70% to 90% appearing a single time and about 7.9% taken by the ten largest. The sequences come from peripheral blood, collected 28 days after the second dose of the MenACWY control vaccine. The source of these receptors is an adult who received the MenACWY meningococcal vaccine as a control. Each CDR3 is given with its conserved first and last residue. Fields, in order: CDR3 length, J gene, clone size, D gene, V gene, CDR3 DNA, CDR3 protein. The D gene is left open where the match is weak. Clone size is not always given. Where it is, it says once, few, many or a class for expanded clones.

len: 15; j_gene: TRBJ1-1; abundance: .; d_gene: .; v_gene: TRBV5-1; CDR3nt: TGCGCCAGCAGCCAAACGGGATCAGGGAACACTGAAGCTTTCTTT; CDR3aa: CASSQTGSGNTEAFF
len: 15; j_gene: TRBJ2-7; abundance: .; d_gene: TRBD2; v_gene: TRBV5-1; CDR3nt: TGCGCCAGCAGTGGGACTAGCGGGGGGACCTACGAGCAGTACTTC; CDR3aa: CASSGTSGGTYEQYF
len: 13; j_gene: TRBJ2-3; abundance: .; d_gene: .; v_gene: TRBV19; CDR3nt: TGTGCCAGTAGTAAAGGGTGGGGAGATACGCAGTATTTT; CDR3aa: CASSKGWGDTQYF
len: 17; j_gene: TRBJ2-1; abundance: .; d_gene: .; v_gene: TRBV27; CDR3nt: TGTGCCAGCAGTTTTGGGCAGAGGGGTGGCTCCTACAATGAGCAGTTCTTC; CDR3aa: CASSFGQRGGSYNEQFF
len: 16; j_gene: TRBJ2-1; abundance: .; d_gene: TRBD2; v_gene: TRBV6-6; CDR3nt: TGTGCCAGCAGTTCTTTCCGGGAGGGATATTACAATGAGCAGTTCTTC; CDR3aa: CASSSFREGYYNEQFF
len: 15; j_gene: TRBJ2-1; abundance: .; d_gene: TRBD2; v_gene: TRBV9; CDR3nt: TGTGCCAGCAGCGCCATAGCGGGAGTAGATAATGAGCAGTTCTTC; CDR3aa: CASSAIAGVDNEQFF
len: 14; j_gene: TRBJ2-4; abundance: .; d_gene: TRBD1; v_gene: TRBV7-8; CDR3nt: TGTGCCAGCAGCTTAGACAAAGGGACAGGGGGTCAGTACTTC; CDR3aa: CASSLDKGTGGQYF
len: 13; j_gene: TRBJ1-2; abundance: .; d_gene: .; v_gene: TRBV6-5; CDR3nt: TGTGCCAGCACCAGGGCCCGAAACTATGGCTACACCTTC; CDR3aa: CASTRARNYGYTF
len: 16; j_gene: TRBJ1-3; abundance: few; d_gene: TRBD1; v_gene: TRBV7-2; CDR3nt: TGTGCCAGCAGCTTAAAAGGGGACAGGGGCCGGAACACCATATATTTT; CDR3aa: CASSLKGDRGRNTIYF
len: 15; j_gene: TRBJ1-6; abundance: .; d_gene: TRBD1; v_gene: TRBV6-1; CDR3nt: TGTGCCAGCAGTGACGGACAGGGAGGGGATTCACCCCTCCACTTT; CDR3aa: CASSDGQGGDSPLHF
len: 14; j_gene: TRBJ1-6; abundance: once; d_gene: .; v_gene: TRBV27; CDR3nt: TGTGCCAGCAGTTTATCAGGGTACGGTTCACCCCTCCACTTT; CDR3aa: CASSLSGYGSPLHF
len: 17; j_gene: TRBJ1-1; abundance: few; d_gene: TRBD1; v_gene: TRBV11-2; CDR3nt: TGTGCCAGCAGCCAGCCAATAGGGGGCAGCATGAACACTGAAGCTTTCTTT; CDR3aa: CASSQPIGGSMNTEAFF
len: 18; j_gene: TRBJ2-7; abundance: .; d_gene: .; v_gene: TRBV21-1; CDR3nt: TGTGCCAGCAGCAAAGCGCTGAAGACAGTGGAGACTTGCAACGAGCAGTACTTC; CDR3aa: CASSKALKTVETCNEQYF
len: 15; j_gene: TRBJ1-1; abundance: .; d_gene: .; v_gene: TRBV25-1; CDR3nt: TGTGCCAGCAGTGAAGGGACCGGTCGGAACACTGAAGCTTTCTTT; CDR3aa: CASSEGTGRNTEAFF
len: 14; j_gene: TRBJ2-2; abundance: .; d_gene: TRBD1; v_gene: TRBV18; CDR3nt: TGTGCCAGCTCTGGGACAGGGGGCACCGGGGAGCTGTTTTTT; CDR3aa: CASSGTGGTGELFF
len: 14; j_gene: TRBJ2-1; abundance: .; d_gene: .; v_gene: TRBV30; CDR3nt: TGTGCCTGGAGTGCAACCGATCTAGCGAATGAGCAGTTCTTC; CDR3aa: CAWSATDLANEQFF
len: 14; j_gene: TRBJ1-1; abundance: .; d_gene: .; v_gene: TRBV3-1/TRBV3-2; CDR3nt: TGTGCCAGCAGCCAGTCGGGGTGGCAAACTGAAGCTTTCTTT; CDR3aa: CASSQSGWQTEAFF
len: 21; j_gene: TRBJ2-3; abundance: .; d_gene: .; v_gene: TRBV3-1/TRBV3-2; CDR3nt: TGTGCCAGCAGCCAAGATCGTCTGGTTGCGGGGGCTACCCCTAGCACAGATACGCAGTATTTT; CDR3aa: CASSQDRLVAGATPSTDTQYF
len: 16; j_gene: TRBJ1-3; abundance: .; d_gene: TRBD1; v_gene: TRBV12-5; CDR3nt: TGTGCTAGTGGTTTGGTGGACAGGGTTTCAGGAAACACCATATATTTT; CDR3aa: CASGLVDRVSGNTIYF
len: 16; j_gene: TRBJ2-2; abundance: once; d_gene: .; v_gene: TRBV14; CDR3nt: TGTGCCAGCAGCCCCATGGCTCGGGGAACCACCGGGGAGCTGTTTTTT; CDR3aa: CASSPMARGTTGELFF
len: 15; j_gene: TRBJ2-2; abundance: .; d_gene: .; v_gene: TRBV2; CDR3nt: TGTGCCAGCAGCCCCCCGGGGGCGGCTTCCGGGGAGCTGTTTTTT; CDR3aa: CASSPPGAASGELFF
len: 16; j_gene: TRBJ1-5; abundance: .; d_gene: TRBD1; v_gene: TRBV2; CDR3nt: TGTGCCAGCAGTGAAACGGACAGGGTATACAATCAGCCCCAGCATTTT; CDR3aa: CASSETDRVYNQPQHF
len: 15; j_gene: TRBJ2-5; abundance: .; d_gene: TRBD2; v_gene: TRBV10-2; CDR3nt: TGCGCCAGGCCTAACGGGGGGGCGTGTCAAGAGACCCAGTACTTC; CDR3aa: CARPNGGACQETQYF
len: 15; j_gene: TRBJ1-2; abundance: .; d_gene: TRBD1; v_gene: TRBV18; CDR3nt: TGTGCCAGCTCAAGCGGGGGTACAGGGGGCTATGGCTACACCTTC; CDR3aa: CASSSGGTGGYGYTF
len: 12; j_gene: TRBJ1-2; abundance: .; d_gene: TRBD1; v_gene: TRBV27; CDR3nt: TGTGCCAGCAGCCTCCAGGGGGATGGCTACACCTTC; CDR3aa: CASSLQGDGYTF
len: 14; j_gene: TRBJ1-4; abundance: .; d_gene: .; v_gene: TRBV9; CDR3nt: TGTGCCAGCAACTGGGGGGGCATCGGTGAAAAACTGTTTTTT; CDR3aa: CASNWGGIGEKLFF
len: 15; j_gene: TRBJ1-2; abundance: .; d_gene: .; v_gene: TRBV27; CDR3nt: TGTGCCAGCAGTTTAGGGCGTGGATCTAACTATGGCTACACCTTC; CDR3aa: CASSLGRGSNYGYTF
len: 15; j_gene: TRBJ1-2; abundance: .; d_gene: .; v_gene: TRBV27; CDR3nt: TGTGCCAGCAGTTCAGAAGGCCGCAGAGTCTATGGCTACACCTTC; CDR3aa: CASSSEGRRVYGYTF
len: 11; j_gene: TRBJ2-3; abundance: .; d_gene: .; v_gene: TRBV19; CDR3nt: TGTGCCAGTAGTGTGGGGGATACGCAGTATTTT; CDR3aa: CASSVGDTQYF
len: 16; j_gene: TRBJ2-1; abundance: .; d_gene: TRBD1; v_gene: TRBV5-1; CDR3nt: TGCGCCAGCAGCTTAGCCGGGACAGGGAGTCGGAGTGAGCAGTTCTTC; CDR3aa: CASSLAGTGSRSEQFF
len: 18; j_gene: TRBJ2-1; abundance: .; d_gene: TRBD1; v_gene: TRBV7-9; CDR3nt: TGTGCCAGCAGCTTAGAGTCGGTTGACAGGGGCTCCTACAATGAGCAGTTCTTC; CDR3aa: CASSLESVDRGSYNEQFF
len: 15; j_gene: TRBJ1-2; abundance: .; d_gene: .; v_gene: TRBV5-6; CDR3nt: TGTGCCAGCAGCTTGGAACAGCACAGTAACTATGGCTACACCTTC; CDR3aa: CASSLEQHSNYGYTF
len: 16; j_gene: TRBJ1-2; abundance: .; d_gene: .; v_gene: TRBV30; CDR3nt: TGTGCCTGGAGTGTAGGTGACTCAGCGAACCCTAGGGGCTACACCTTC; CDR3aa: CAWSVGDSANPRGYTF
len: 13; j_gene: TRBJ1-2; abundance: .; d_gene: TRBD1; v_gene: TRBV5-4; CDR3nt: TGTGCCAGCAGCTTGGGACAGGGGCCTGGCTACACCTTC; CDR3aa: CASSLGQGPGYTF
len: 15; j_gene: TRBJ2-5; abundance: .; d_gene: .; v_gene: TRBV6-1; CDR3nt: TGTGCCAGCAGTGAGCGGGACAGAGATTCGCAGACCCAGTACTTC; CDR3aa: CASSERDRDSQTQYF